This is a list of T cell receptor beta chains from one sample in a study of blood T cell repertoires in COVID-19. This table comes from immunoSEQ multiplex PCR, and its TCRdb copy is limited to in-frame clones, with some not included. This table has about 180,000 clones, around 86% appearing once. The specimen sequenced was peripheral blood. These receptors were collected from a young woman with active or convalescent COVID-19. CDR3s include the opening cysteine and the closing phenylalanine or tryptophan. A D gene is named only where the DNA matches it firmly. Not every row has a clone size; where given, it reads once, few, many or a size class.

>NA|TRBV3-1/TRBV3-2|TRBJ1-2|NA
CASSRNRDNNYGYTF
TGTGCCAGCAGCCGAAATCGAGACAATAACTATGGCTACACCTTC
>NA|TRBV2|TRBJ2-1|NA
CASSPKGLSPWQFF
TGTGCCAGCTCCCCGAAGGGACTTTCCCCATGGCAGTTCTTC
>TRBD1|TRBV2|TRBJ1-2|once
CASSLNGQVGYGYTF
TGTGCCAGCAGCCTTAACGGACAGGTTGGCTATGGCTACACCTTC
>TRBD2|TRBV6-5|TRBJ2-1|NA
CASSYAPSGMSHEQFF
TGTGCCAGCAGTTATGCCCCTAGCGGGATGAGCCATGAGCAGTTCTTC
>TRBD1|TRBV27|TRBJ1-5|NA
CASSFPRQGARRVNQPQHF
TGTGCCAGCAGTTTTCCCCGACAGGGGGCGCGTAGAGTGAATCAGCCCCAGCATTTT
>NA|TRBV18|TRBJ2-1|NA
CASSPTPALLSYNEQFF
TGTGCCAGCTCACCCACGCCCGCACTCCTCTCCTACAATGAGCAGTTCTTC
>NA|TRBV6-4|TRBJ2-3|NA
CASSDSPSDTQYF
TGTGCCAGCAGTGACTCTCCTTCAGATACGCAGTATTTT
>NA|TRBV23-1|TRBJ1-4|NA
CASSQSRNPAGFNEKLFF
TGCGCCAGCAGTCAATCCCGAAATCCCGCAGGATTTAATGAAAAACTGTTTTTT
>TRBD1|TRBV11-2|TRBJ1-1|NA
CASSSGQGKTNTEAFF
TGTGCCAGCAGCTCCGGACAGGGGAAAACGAACACTGAAGCTTTCTTT
>NA|TRBV25-1|TRBJ1-1|NA
CASSKGVRMNTEAFF
TGTGCCAGCAGCAAGGGGGTTCGGATGAACACTGAAGCTTTCTTT
>NA|TRBV3-1/TRBV3-2|TRBJ1-5|NA
CASSGELYQPQHF
TGTGCCAGCAGTGGGGAGCTGTATCAGCCCCAGCATTTT
>TRBD1|TRBV5-1|TRBJ1-4|once
CASLQGTNEKLFF
TGCGCCAGCTTACAGGGGACTAATGAAAAACTGTTTTTT
>TRBD1|TRBV18|TRBJ1-1|few
CASSRTGGDSEAFF
TGTGCCAGCTCACGGACAGGGGGCGACTCCGAAGCTTTCTTT
>NA|TRBV15|TRBJ1-1|NA
CATSRDLVLKGENTEAFF
TGTGCCACCAGCAGAGATTTAGTTCTAAAAGGAGAGAACACTGAAGCTTTCTTT
>NA|TRBV9|TRBJ1-1|NA
CASSIQSNTEAFF
TGTGCCAGCAGCATACAGTCAAACACTGAAGCTTTCTTT
>TRBD1|TRBV7-2|TRBJ1-2|NA
CASSLKSTGTGFYGYTF
TGTGCCAGCAGCTTAAAAAGTACCGGGACAGGGTTTTACGGCTACACCTTC
>TRBD1|TRBV14|TRBJ1-2|NA
CASSPLLTGGYGYTF
TGTGCCAGCAGTCCACTCCTGACAGGGGGCTACGGCTACACCTTC
>TRBD1|TRBV6-5|TRBJ1-2|NA
CASSYLNRGSYGYTF
TGTGCCAGCAGTTACCTAAACAGGGGATCCTATGGCTACACCTTC
>NA|TRBV6-5|TRBJ1-3|few
CASSYSHSGNTIYF
TGTGCCAGCAGTTATAGTCACTCTGGAAACACCATATATTTT
>NA|TRBV29-1|TRBJ2-7|NA
CSVETGETYEQYF
TGCAGCGTTGAGACAGGCGAAACCTACGAGCAGTACTTC
>NA|TRBV7-9|TRBJ2-1|NA
CASSLAAGNEQFF
TGTGCCAGCAGCTTAGCGGCGGGCAATGAGCAGTTCTTC
>TRBD2|TRBV6-5|TRBJ2-3|NA
CASLAGGPDTQYF
TGTGCCAGCCTAGCGGGGGGGCCAGATACGCAGTATTTT
>NA|TRBV5-8|TRBJ2-6|few
CASSLGLTGANVLTF
TGTGCCAGCAGCTTAGGACTAACTGGGGCCAACGTCCTGACTTTC
>TRBD1|TRBV4-1|TRBJ2-2|NA
CASCGQGAGELFF
TGCGCCAGCTGCGGACAGGGAGCCGGGGAGCTGTTTTTT
>TRBD2|TRBV5-1|TRBJ2-1|NA
CASSGTSGGAGEQFF
TGCGCCAGCAGCGGGACTAGCGGGGGGGCTGGTGAGCAGTTCTTC
>NA|TRBV19|TRBJ2-5|NA
CASSKLGQETQYF
TGTGCCAGTAGCAAACTAGGTCAAGAGACCCAGTACTTC
>NA|TRBV6-5|TRBJ1-4|NA
CASSYSAAEKLFF
TGTGCCAGCAGTTACTCGGCGGCAGAAAAACTGTTTTTT
>TRBD1|TRBV19|TRBJ1-1|once
CATKGATGDTEAFF
TGTGCGACAAAAGGGGCCACAGGGGACACTGAAGCTTTCTTT
>NA|TRBV27|TRBJ2-7|NA
CASSLFLDSSYEQYF
TGTGCCAGCAGTTTATTCCTGGACAGCTCCTACGAGCAGTACTTC
>NA|TRBV19|TRBJ2-7|NA
CASSGASLDSYEQYF
TGTGCCAGTAGCGGAGCCTCACTAGACTCCTACGAGCAGTACTTC
>NA|TRBV11-2|TRBJ1-1|NA
CASSGDKPEAFF
TGTGCCAGCAGCGGGGACAAACCTGAAGCTTTCTTT
>NA|TRBV6-1|TRBJ1-1|NA
CASSERTVAEGEAFF
TGTGCCAGCAGTGAAAGGACGGTAGCGGAGGGGGAAGCTTTCTTT
>NA|TRBV18|TRBJ1-6|few
CASSPTRVQNNSPLHF
TGTGCCAGCTCACCAACCCGAGTACAGAATAATTCACCCCTCCACTTT
>NA|TRBV4-2|TRBJ1-2|NA
CASSIAASSDSDGYTF
TGTGCCAGCAGCATAGCAGCCTCATCGGACAGCGATGGCTACACCTTC
>NA|TRBV7-9|TRBJ2-1|NA
CASSLDSNEQFF
TGTGCCAGCAGCTTAGATAGCAATGAGCAGTTCTTC
>NA|TRBV18|TRBJ1-1|few
CASSSAGRTEAFF
TGTGCCAGCTCATCGGCAGGGCGAACTGAAGCTTTCTTT
>NA|TRBV25-1|TRBJ1-2|NA
CASSEYVGGSYGYTF
TGTGCCAGCAGTGAATATGTGGGGGGGAGCTATGGCTACACCTTC
>TRBD2|TRBV28|TRBJ2-7|few
CASSFREGYEQYF
TGTGCCAGCAGTTTCCGGGAGGGGTACGAGCAGTACTTC
>TRBD1|TRBV27|TRBJ1-6|NA
CASSRQGTGNSPLHF
TGTGCCAGCAGTAGACAGGGGACGGGGAATTCACCCCTCCACTTT
>NA|TRBV5-4|TRBJ2-3|NA
CASSLGSADTQYF
TGTGCCAGCAGCTTGGGTTCGGCAGATACGCAGTATTTT